The clone carrying this TCR beta chain was picked up one time. Its antigen is not known. These data originate in a study of graft-versus-host responses after intestinal transplantation. In the study overall: Isolated intestinal, liver-intestinal, or multivisceral transplants were what recipients had. The whole recipient group had anti-thymocyte globulin induction followed by tacrolimus and steroids for approximately three years. Study-wide findings and caveats: There were GvH clones found in recipient marrow, and some of them appeared first in ileum or blood. Some patients had graft-donor T cell macrochimerism, and their allografts showed high graft-versus-host to host-versus-graft clonal ratios.

Generated by immunoSEQ multiplex PCR, the TCRdb table keeps only in-frame clones and is missing some. There are about 38,000 clones in the sample; 80% to 85% occur only once, and under 4% lies in the top ten. Germline V gene data show CDR1 as MGHRA and CDR2 as YSYEKL. Trimming took off 0 bases at V and 1 base at J, with 13 bases between the two ends. The CDR3 is 18 residues long. The TCR was taken from a human patient who received an intestinal transplant, so some T cells may come from the graft donor. This material consisted of PBMCs, taken roughly 1,000 days after transplant. J is TRBJ2-6 and V is TRBV4-1; D is perhaps TRBD1 (5 bases). CDR3 nucleotide sequence: TGCGCCAGCAGCCAAGAACCAGGGAAGGTTTCTGGGGCCAACGTCCTGACTTTC. Translation gives CASSQEPGKVSGANVLTF.